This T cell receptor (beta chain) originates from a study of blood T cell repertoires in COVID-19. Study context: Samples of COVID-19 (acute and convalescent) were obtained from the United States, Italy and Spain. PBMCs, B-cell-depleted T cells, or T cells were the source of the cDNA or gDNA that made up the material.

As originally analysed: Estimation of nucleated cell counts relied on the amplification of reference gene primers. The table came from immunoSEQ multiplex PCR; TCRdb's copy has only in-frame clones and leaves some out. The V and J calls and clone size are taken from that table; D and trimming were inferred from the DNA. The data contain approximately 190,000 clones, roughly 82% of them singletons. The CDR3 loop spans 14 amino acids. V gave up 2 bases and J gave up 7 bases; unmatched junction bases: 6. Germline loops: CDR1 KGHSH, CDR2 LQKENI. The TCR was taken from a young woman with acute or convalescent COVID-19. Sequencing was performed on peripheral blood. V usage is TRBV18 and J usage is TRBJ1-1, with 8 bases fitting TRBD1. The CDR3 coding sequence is TGTGCCAGCTCACCAGAAAGACAGGGGATTGAAGCTTTCTTT. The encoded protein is CASSPERQGIEAFF.